This passage covers 25 T cell receptor beta chains from one sample sequenced in a study of T cells in Graves' hyperthyroidism and ophthalmopathy. The investigators amplified TCR beta CDR3 regions from RNA transcripts. The primer set for the first-round RT-PCR of the TCR CDR3 was HTBI. TCRdb redid the calling of the multiplex PCR reads with MiXCR, one entry per CDR3 protein. The repertoire consists of about 360,000 distinct CDR3 sequences, with roughly 13% occurring once and the leading ten covering 9.2%. The specimen was blood. All receptors come from a woman aged 18 to 35 with Graves' hyperthyroidism.

This chain joins TRBV11-1 and TRBJ2-5, with 10 bases lining up with TRBD1. This CDR3 region has 14 residues. Unmatched junction bases numbered 6, after V lost 6 bases and J lost 5 bases. The V gene's germline CDR1 is SGHAT and CDR2 FQDESV (reference sequence). CDR3: CASRGDRGYETQYF. As DNA, the CDR3 is TGTGCCAGCAGGGGGGACAGGGGATACGAGACCCAGTACTTC.

This clonotype was recorded many times. The chain joins TRBV6-2 or TRBV6-3 to TRBJ1-5; 7 bases line up with TRBD1. Per the germline V gene, CDR1 is MNHEY and CDR2 is SVGEGT. The CDR3 consists of 17 residues. The trim removed 6 bases at V and 2 bases at J, leaving 13 bases unmatched. In DNA form, the CDR3 reads TGTGCCAGCAGCCATGGACAGGTGGTGATGGGCAATCAGCCCCAGCATTTT. It encodes CASSHGQVVMGNQPQHF.

This clonotype was detected many times. This chain links TRBV20-1 with TRBJ2-2; no firm D call. V lost 4 bases and J lost 3, with 9 bases in between. Germline V gene lookup returns CDR1 DFQATT and CDR2 SNEGSKA (reference sequence). The CDR3 spans 13 residues. This CDR3 reads CSATWVDTGELFF. CDR3 DNA: TGCAGTGCTACTTGGGTGGACACCGGGGAGCTGTTTTTT.

This clonotype was observed many times. The DNA of the CDR3 is TGTGCCAGCAGTTTAGCGGGGATTGTGTACGAGCAGTACTTC. Protein product: CASSLAGIVYEQYF. The chain carries TRBV28 and TRBJ2-7, with D possibly being TRBD2 (6 bases). Germline V gives CDR1 MDHEN, CDR2 SYDVKM. The CDR3 contains 14 residues. Trimming removed 2 bases from V and 4 bases from J, with 12 bases in between. Full variable domain (remainder filled in from reference TRBV28 and TRBJ2-7): DVKVTQSSRYLVKRTGEKVFLECVQDMDHENMFWYRQDPGLGLRLIYFSYDVKMKEKGDIPEGYSVSREKKERFSLILESASTNQTSMYLCASSLAGIVYEQYFGPGTRLTVT.

This clonotype was counted at least ten times. The chain couples TRBV18 to TRBJ2-5; 7 positions agree with TRBD1. Germline trimming cut 5 bases from V and 5 bases from J; bases unmatched to any gene: 8. This CDR3 has 14 residues. Germline values: CDR1 KGHSH, CDR2 LQKENI. CDR3 loop: CASSGTELIETQYF. CDR3 coding DNA: TGTGCCAGCTCAGGGACAGAGCTGATCGAGACCCAGTACTTC.

This clonotype was observed many times. The gene calls are TRBV20-1 and TRBJ1-1, with TRBD1 as a possible D gene (6 bases). The length of the CDR3 is 14 residues. In germline, CDR1 is DFQATT, CDR2 SNEGSKA (reference sequence). Trimming removed 5 bases from V and 3 bases from J, with 16 bases in between. Written as DNA, the CDR3 is TGCAGTGCTCGCCCGCCGGGACACTACACTGAAGCTTTCTTT. Translated, it gives CSARPPGHYTEAFF.

This clonotype was counted many times. V gene TRBV18 combines with J gene TRBJ1-4; 7 bases are shared with TRBD1. Germline assignment: CDR1 KGHSH and CDR2 LQKENI. The ends lost 0 bases at V and 2 bases at J; junction bases unmatched: 0. The CDR3 consists of 15 residues. The CDR3 loop is CASSPPGQTNEKLFF. The CDR3 coding sequence is TGTGCCAGCTCACCACCGGGACAGACTAATGAAAAACTGTTTTTT.

This clonotype was seen at least ten times. The chain couples TRBV5-1 to TRBJ1-6; no clear D. CDR1 is SGHRS, CDR2 YFSETQ, per germline. The CDR3 spans 14 residues. V lost 3 bases to trimming and J lost 10 bases, with 14 bases between them. The CDR3 DNA is TGCGCCAGCAGCTCGACTGAACTTTGGTCACCCCTCCACTTT. This encodes CASSSTELWSPLHF.

The sample holds many counts of this clonotype. This chain joins TRBV30 and TRBJ2-5; TRBD2 agrees at 13 bases. The V gene's germline CDR1 is GTSNPN and CDR2 SVGIG (reference sequence). Germline trimming cut 2 bases from V and 5 bases from J; bases unmatched to any gene: 17. CDR3 size: 19 residues. The CDR3 region is CAWSFHRTSGGTVGETQYF. The CDR3 DNA reads as TGTGCCTGGAGTTTCCACCGGACTAGCGGGGGTACCGTGGGGGAGACCCAGTACTTC.

This clonotype was counted ten times or more. The chain carries TRBV24-1 and TRBJ2-3; D might be TRBD1 (5 bases). In germline, CDR1 is KGHDR, CDR2 SFDVKD. The CDR3 extends over 14 amino acids. The V end was cut by 9 bases, the J end by 6 bases, with 18 bases between. CDR3 loop: CATGNEGAEDTQYF. Here the CDR3 DNA reads TGTGCCACCGGGAACGAAGGGGCAGAGGATACGCAGTATTTT.

In its sample, this clonotype was seen a few times. V and J are TRBV28 and TRBJ2-7, with TRBD1 matching 9 bases. Germline V lookup: CDR1 MDHEN, CDR2 SYDVKM. The ends lost 5 bases at V and 2 bases at J; junction bases unmatched: 7. The CDR3 covers 15 residues. CDR3 in amino acids: CASSTRQGEPYEQYF. DNA for the CDR3: TGTGCCAGCAGTACCCGACAGGGGGAACCCTACGAGCAGTACTTC.

This clonotype was observed at least ten times. V usage is TRBV3-1 and J usage is TRBJ1-3, with a possible D match to TRBD1 (5 bases). The CDR3 is 18 residues long. CDR1 is LGHDT and CDR2 is YNNKEL in the germline V gene (reference sequence). V lost 4 bases and J 0 bases, leaving 19 bases between the germline ends. The CDR3 is CASSLRTNLLDSGNTIYF. CDR3 sequence (DNA): TGTGCCAGCAGCCTCCGGACAAACCTATTAGACTCTGGAAACACCATATATTTT. Looking up the rest from reference TRBV3-1 and TRBJ1-3 gives the full variable domain: DTAVSQTPKYLVTQMGNDKSIKCEQNLGHDTMYWYKQDSKKFLKIMFSYNNKELIINETVPNRFSPKSPDKAHLNLHINSLELGDSAVYFCASSLRTNLLDSGNTIYFGEGSWLTVV.

In this sample, this clonotype turned up many times. This chain links TRBV7-3 with TRBJ2-1; D is perhaps TRBD2 (7 bases). CDR3 size: 14 residues. Between the trimmed V and J ends, which lost 3 bases and 12 bases, there was a span of 18 bases. Germline CDR1 is SGHTA and CDR2 is FQGTGA. The DNA of the CDR3 is TGTGCCAGCAGCTTGCAATGGTCCGGGGGGCGGCAGTTCTTC. It codes for CASSLQWSGGRQFF.

This clonotype was picked up many times. The genes are TRBV2 and TRBJ1-4; TRBD1 matches 11 bases. Germline CDR1 SNHLY, CDR2 FYNNEI. V trimming: 6 bases; J trimming: 4 bases; junction bases outside the gene matches: 10. This CDR3 spans 17 amino acids. The CDR3 sequence is CASRQGQGDRINEKLFF. Here the CDR3 DNA reads TGTGCCAGCAGACAGGGACAGGGGGACCGGATTAATGAAAAACTGTTTTTT.

V gene TRBV18 combines with J gene TRBJ1-5; D gene ambiguous. CDR1 and CDR2 (germline): KGHSH, LQKENI. The V end lost 3 bases, the J end lost 7 bases, and 16 bases lay between the germline ends. This CDR3 is 15 amino acids long. The CDR3 reads CASSPSPPQGQPQHF. The CDR3 DNA follows: TGTGCCAGCTCACCCTCACCGCCGCAAGGGCAGCCCCAGCATTTT.

This clonotype was seen repeatedly, ten times or more. This chain joins TRBV28 and TRBJ1-5, with D possibly TRBD1 on 6 matching bases. The germline gives CDR1 MDHEN, CDR2 SYDVKM. With 5 bases removed from V and 4 bases from J, the gap between germline ends came to 12 bases. The CDR3 covers 14 residues. CDR3 sequence (DNA): TGTGCCAGCAGTCCAGACAGGCCAAATCAGCCCCAGCATTTT. It codes for CASSPDRPNQPQHF.

This clonotype occurred many times. The chain combines TRBV6-1 with TRBJ2-3; D is unclear. The CDR3 has 14 amino acids. The V end lost 4 bases, the J end lost 0 bases, and 8 bases lay between the germline ends. Germline-derived CDR1 and CDR2 are MNHNS and SASEGT. CDR3 DNA: TGTGCCAGCAGTGGGCCCTCTAGCACAGATACGCAGTATTTT. It encodes CASSGPSSTDTQYF.

This clonotype was detected many times. The V and J genes are TRBV2 and TRBJ1-5; D gene ambiguous. This CDR3 contains 15 residues. Germline V lookup: CDR1 SNHLY, CDR2 FYNNEI. Trimming shortened V by 3 bases and J by 2 bases, and 11 bases separated the two germline ends. The CDR3 reads CASSEREIGNQPQHF. The CDR3 region has the DNA TGTGCCAGCAGTGAGAGGGAAATAGGCAATCAGCCCCAGCATTTT.

V and J are TRBV28 and TRBJ1-2, with 8 bases matching TRBD1. Germline CDR1 is MDHEN and CDR2 is SYDVKM. This CDR3 comprises 15 residues. In DNA form, the CDR3 reads TGTGCGACCAAGACCCCAGGGGGCGCCAACTATGGCTACACCTTC. Its protein product is CATKTPGGANYGYTF.

This clonotype was counted between two and nine times. The rearrangement joins TRBV2 to TRBJ2-3, with 10 positions matching TRBD2. Germline CDR1 and CDR2: SNHLY and FYNNEI. The CDR3 contains 15 residues. After removal of 4 bases from V and 6 bases from J, the junction contained 7 bases not matched to a gene. CDR3: CASSGTSGLGDTQYF. For the CDR3, the DNA is TGTGCCAGCAGTGGGACTAGCGGCCTGGGGGATACGCAGTATTTT.

This clonotype was observed at least ten times. The rearrangement links TRBV7-8 to TRBJ1-1, with a tentative D call TRBD1 (6 bases). Trimming pared 2 bases from V and 8 bases from J, leaving 24 bases between. The CDR3 is made up of 17 amino acids. Germline values: CDR1 SGHVS, CDR2 FQNEAQ. CDR3 coding DNA: TGTGCCAGCAGCTTATGGGGAAGGTCCCCGACAGGAACCGAAGCTTTCTTT. Its protein product is CASSLWGRSPTGTEAFF. Based on the CDR3 plus reference TRBV7-8 and TRBJ1-1, the full variable domain is GAGVSQSPRYKVAKRGQDVALRCDPISGHVSLFWYQQALGQGPEFLTYFQNEAQLDKSGLPSDRFFAERPEGSVSTLKIQRTQQEDSAVYLCASSLWGRSPTGTEAFFGQGTRLTVV.

This clonotype was observed many times. The chain's CDR3 is CASSQEQRNTEAFF. The CDR3 DNA reads as TGTGCCAGCAGCCAAGAACAGAGGAACACTGAAGCTTTCTTT. This chain joins TRBV4-2 and TRBJ1-1; no definite D call. The CDR3 is made up of 14 amino acids. The V end was cut by 0 bases, the J end by 1 base, with 6 bases between. The germline V gene encodes CDR1 LGHNA and CDR2 YNFKEQ.

The chain combines TRBV28 with TRBJ1-1; D is unresolved. The V and J ends lost 4 bases and 6 bases respectively, with 15 bases between them. CDR1 MDHEN and CDR2 SYDVKM come from the germline V gene. The CDR3 sequence is 14 residues long. For the CDR3, the DNA is TGTGCCAGCAGTTCCAGCAGGAGGGTGGCTGAAGCTTTCTTT. This codes for CASSSSRRVAEAFF.

This clonotype came up many times. The V call is TRBV27, the J call TRBJ1-1; TRBD1 aligns across 9 bases. The V gene end was trimmed by 6 bases and the J gene end by 6 bases; junction bases not matched to a gene: 8. The CDR3 runs 14 residues. The germline V gene encodes CDR1 MNHEY and CDR2 SMNVEV (reference sequence). The CDR3 sequence: CASSKTGGQPEAFF. The CDR3 region has the DNA TGTGCCAGCAGCAAAACAGGGGGCCAGCCTGAAGCTTTCTTT.

A single count supports this clonotype. This sequence joins TRBV6-1 and TRBJ1-6; 10 nucleotides align to TRBD1. CDR1 is MNHNS, CDR2 SASEGT, per germline. The CDR3 extends over 13 amino acids. V was clipped by 8 bases and J by 9 bases; unmatched bases: 4. The CDR3 nucleotides read TGTGCCAGCCGGACAGGGGGTAGTTCACCCCTCCACTTT. Residues: CASRTGGSSPLHF.